This entry lists 11 T cell receptor beta chains sequenced from one sample in a study of cytomegalovirus exposure and HLA in healthy donors. 13 Jbeta primers and 60 Vbeta primers were used for the PCR. Data came from immunoSEQ multiplex PCR; TCRdb stores just in-frame clones and leaves some out. The sample has approximately 89,000 clones, less than 80% seen once. The specimen was PBMCs. The receptors originated from a male donor in good health and CMV-seronegative.

The rearrangement uses TRBV7-2 and TRBJ1-5; the match to TRBD1 covers 8 bases. The CDR3 spans 15 residues. The V and J ends lost 3 bases and 7 bases, in that order; junction bases with no gene match: 8. Germline CDR1 and CDR2: SGHTA and FQGNSA. The CDR3 reads CASSLDQGARQPQHF. CDR3 coding DNA: TGTGCCAGCAGCTTGGACCAGGGGGCCCGGCAGCCCCAGCATTTT. The full variable domain, with the rest looked up from reference TRBV7-2 and TRBJ1-5, is GAGVSQSPSNKVTEKGKDVELRCDPISGHTALYWYRQSLGQGLEFLIYFQGNSAPDKSGLPSDRFSAERTGGSVSTLTIQRTQQEDSAVYLCASSLDQGARQPQHFGDGTRLSIL.

This clone came up a few times. This chain joins TRBV11-2 and TRBJ2-7; D ambiguous. This CDR3 is 16 amino acids long. The ends were cut back, 3 bases at V and 3 bases at J, with 18 bases in the middle. Germline assignment: CDR1 SGHAT and CDR2 FQNNGV. The CDR3 DNA follows: TGTGCCAGCAGCTTGGTACCCAGAATCTCGTACTACGAGCAGTACTTC. The encoded protein is CASSLVPRISYYEQYF. Using reference TRBV11-2 and TRBJ2-7 for the parts outside the CDR3, the full variable domain is EAGVAQSPRYKIIEKRQSVAFWCNPISGHATLYWYQQILGQGPKLLIQFQNNGVVDDSQLPKDRFSAERLKGVDSTLKIQPAKLEDSAVYLCASSLVPRISYYEQYFGPGTRLTVT.

This clone has a single count. This CDR3 reads CASRPRTIVSSYNEQFF. CDR3 in DNA: TGTGCCAGCAGGCCTAGGACAATTGTGAGCTCCTACAATGAGCAGTTCTTC. This rearrangement joins TRBV2 to TRBJ2-1; tentative D call: TRBD1 (5 bases). The CDR3 consists of 17 residues. Germline CDR1 is SNHLY and CDR2 is FYNNEI. V was clipped by 6 bases and J by 0 bases, with 18 bases between them. Complete variable domain (other parts from reference TRBV2 and TRBJ2-1): EPEVTQTPSHQVTQMGQEVILRCVPISNHLYFYWYRQILGQKVEFLVSFYNNEISEKSEIFDDQFSVERPDGSNFTLKIRSTKLEDSAMYFCASRPRTIVSSYNEQFFGPGTRLTVL.

The V and J genes are TRBV4-3 and TRBJ2-7, with a possible D match to TRBD1 (6 bases). Germline loops: CDR1 LGHNA, CDR2 YSLEER. The V and J ends lost 0 bases and 0 bases respectively, with 15 bases between them. The CDR3 runs 17 residues. The CDR3 is CASSQDLRGHFSYEQYF. The CDR3 DNA reads TGCGCCAGCAGCCAAGATCTTAGGGGACACTTCTCCTACGAGCAGTACTTC.

This clone was counted once. The chain has TRBV19 and TRBJ2-1, with 11 positions matching TRBD2. The CDR3 totals 17 residues. The V gene's germline CDR1 is LNHDA and CDR2 SQIVND (reference sequence). V shed 5 bases, J shed 6 bases, and the junction held 12 bases outside the gene matches. The CDR3 DNA follows: TGTGCCAGTAGTCCAAGCAGCCTAGCGGGAGGCGGCAATGAGCAGTTCTTC. Translation gives CASSPSSLAGGGNEQFF.

The gene calls are TRBV4-1 and TRBJ1-1; D possibly corresponds to TRBD1 (5 bases). Germline V gene lookup returns CDR1 MGHRA and CDR2 YSYEKL. The CDR3 has 14 amino acids. Trimming took 2 bases from V and 0 from J, leaving 7 bases between them. CDR3 sequence: CASSQPGLNTEAFF. The CDR3 DNA reads TGCGCCAGCAGCCAACCAGGGTTGAACACTGAAGCTTTCTTT.

This chain links TRBV2 with TRBJ1-2; D is possibly TRBD1 (6 bases). Between the trimmed V and J ends, which lost 7 bases and 6 bases, there was a span of 21 bases. Germline V lookup: CDR1 SNHLY, CDR2 FYNNEI. This CDR3 has 15 residues. As DNA, the CDR3 is TGTGCCAGCACCCTGCGGCCGGACAGTCTTAATGGCTACACCTTC. Amino acid sequence: CASTLRPDSLNGYTF.

With respect to this clone: Other DNA sequences from this sample encode an identical CDR3 as well. This sequence joins TRBV7-3 and TRBJ1-1; the D gene is possibly TRBD1 (5 bases). Trimming removed 1 base at V and 3 bases at J, with 6 bases between. This CDR3 has 13 residues. From germline, CDR1 is SGHTA and CDR2 FQGTGA. The CDR3, as DNA: TGTGCCAGCAGCTTAAGGGGGGACACTGAAGCTTTCTTT. Protein sequence: CASSLRGDTEAFF.

This chain joins TRBV4-3 and TRBJ2-1; maybe TRBD2 (5 bases). This CDR3 spans 15 amino acids. In germline, CDR1 is LGHNA, CDR2 YSLEER. V lost 0 bases, J lost 6 bases, and 12 bases lay in between. The CDR3 coding sequence is TGCGCCAGCAGCCAAGAGGCAACGGAGGCCAATGAGCAGTTCTTC. Its protein is CASSQEATEANEQFF.

In its sample, this clone was seen a few times. The gene calls are TRBV5-4 and TRBJ2-1; D remains unclear. Germline values: CDR1 SGHNT, CDR2 YYREEE (reference sequence). The CDR3 runs to 14 residues. Trimming took 0 bases from V and 4 from J, leaving 8 bases between them. CDR3 DNA sequence: TGTGCCAGCAGCTTGGTTAACGGGTACAATGAGCAGTTCTTC. Amino acids: CASSLVNGYNEQFF.

CDR3 sequence: CASSQGTGSSYEQYF. Here the CDR3 DNA reads TGCGCCAGCAGCCAGGGGACAGGGAGTTCCTACGAGCAGTACTTC. The chain has TRBV4-1 and TRBJ2-7, with TRBD1 identical over 9 bases. V gave up 3 bases and J gave up 1 base; unmatched junction bases: 4. The CDR3 consists of 15 residues. From germline, CDR1 is MGHRA and CDR2 YSYEKL.